These 25 T cell receptor beta chains share one sample of origin, sequenced in a study of blood T cell repertoires in COVID-19. The table came from immunoSEQ multiplex PCR; TCRdb's copy has only in-frame clones and leaves some out. Among about 130,000 clones, 86% were seen once, and the ten largest hold around 19%. The sample consisted of peripheral blood. The receptors originated from a woman aged 45 to 65 who had recovered from COVID-19.

V usage is TRBV5-4 and J usage is TRBJ2-5; 9 bases are a match to TRBD1. CDR3 length: 14 amino acids. Trimming at V came to 4 bases and at J to 4 bases, leaving 5 bases not matched to a gene. Germline-derived CDR1 and CDR2 are SGHNT and YYREEE (reference sequence). The CDR3 loop is CASSPDRGGETQYF. The CDR3 bases are TGTGCCAGCAGCCCCGACAGGGGGGGAGAGACCCAGTACTTC.

This clone counts as medium-sized. Other DNA sequences in this sample translate to the same CDR3. The chain couples TRBV6-5 to TRBJ1-2; D gene ambiguous. This CDR3 comprises 12 residues. The germline V and J ends were trimmed by 2 bases and 4 bases, with 5 bases remaining between them. Per germline, CDR1 MNHEY and CDR2 SVGAGI. The DNA of the CDR3 is TGTGCCAGCAGTTACGGAGGCTATGGCTACACCTTC. This codes for CASSYGGYGYTF.

V and J are TRBV19 and TRBJ2-7; D might be TRBD1 (5 bases). V was shortened by 4 bases and J by 4 bases, with 11 bases between the two germline ends. Per germline, CDR1 LNHDA and CDR2 SQIVND (reference sequence). The length of the CDR3 is 13 residues. CDR3 sequence (DNA): TGTGCCAGTAGTACTACCCAGGGTTACGAGCAGTACTTC. Its translation is CASSTTQGYEQYF.

This chain uses TRBV18 with TRBJ1-1, with TRBD1 as a possible D gene (6 bases). Trimming took off 6 bases at V and 4 bases at J, with 15 bases between the two ends. Germline V CDR1 and CDR2: KGHSH, LQKENI. This CDR3 comprises 14 residues. The CDR3 DNA follows: TGTGCCAGCTCGGGCGGGGGCGCGGGCACTGAAGCTTTCTTT. The encoded protein is CASSGGGAGTEAFF. The whole variable domain, remainder taken from reference TRBV18 and TRBJ1-1, is NAGVMQNPRHLVRRRGQEARLRCSPMKGHSHVYWYRQLPEEGLKFMVYLQKENIIDESGMPKERFSAEFPKEGPSILRIQQVVRGDSAAYFCASSGGGAGTEAFFGQGTRLTVV.

The V call is TRBV18, the J call TRBJ2-5; 10 bases agree with TRBD2. The CDR3 extends over 16 amino acids. Germline assignment: CDR1 KGHSH and CDR2 LQKENI. V dropped 2 bases and J dropped 5; count of bases not matched to a gene: 8. The DNA of the CDR3 is TGTGCCAGCTCACCAGAGCTAGCGGGAGCCGGGGAGACCCAGTACTTC. Translating gives CASSPELAGAGETQYF. The full variable domain, in which reference TRBV18 and TRBJ2-5 provide the parts outside the CDR3, is NAGVMQNPRHLVRRRGQEARLRCSPMKGHSHVYWYRQLPEEGLKFMVYLQKENIIDESGMPKERFSAEFPKEGPSILRIQQVVRGDSAAYFCASSPELAGAGETQYFGPGTRLLVL.

The J gene is TRBJ2-3, the V gene TRBV19; TRBD2 aligns across 7 bases. The ends lost 10 bases at V and 2 bases at J; junction bases unmatched: 3. CDR1 is LNHDA, CDR2 SQIVND, per germline (reference sequence). CDR3 length: 12 residues. CDR3 nucleotides: TGTGCCACCGGGGGGACCACAGATACGCAGTATTTT. Protein product: CATGGTTDTQYF.

The V call is TRBV11-2, the J call TRBJ2-4, with TRBD2 matching 8 bases. V lost 1 base, J lost 6 bases, and 11 bases stayed unmatched. There are 17 residues in the CDR3. The germline V gene has CDR1 SGHAT and CDR2 FQNNGV. CDR3 DNA: TGTGCCAGCAGCTTAGTCGTCGGGGGGGCCCTCGGAAACATTCAGTACTTC. Residues: CASSLVVGGALGNIQYF. Full variable domain (outside the CDR3, taken from reference TRBV11-2 and TRBJ2-4): EAGVAQSPRYKIIEKRQSVAFWCNPISGHATLYWYQQILGQGPKLLIQFQNNGVVDDSQLPKDRFSAERLKGVDSTLKIQPAKLEDSAVYLCASSLVVGGALGNIQYFGAGTRLSVL.

The J gene is TRBJ1-2, the V gene TRBV6-5; D is perhaps TRBD1 (6 bases). This CDR3 contains 14 residues. Trimming pared 2 bases from V and 8 bases from J, leaving 15 bases between. Germline V CDR1 and CDR2: MNHEY, SVGAGI. In DNA, the CDR3 is TGTGCCAGCAGTTACGGGTCAGGGGAGGGCGGCTACACCTTC. This codes for CASSYGSGEGGYTF.

The chain employs TRBV10-3 and TRBJ2-7; perhaps TRBD2 as D (5 bases). The V gene lost 3 bases and the J gene lost 2 bases, with 8 bases spanning the gap. Per the germline V gene, CDR1 is ENHRY and CDR2 is SYGVKD. The CDR3 covers 13 residues. CDR3 coding DNA: TGTGCCATCAGTGAAAGCGGACCCTACGAGCAGTACTTC. This gives the protein CAISESGPYEQYF.

V usage is TRBV19 and J usage is TRBJ2-5; no clear D gene. This CDR3 has 13 residues. V was shortened by 1 base and J by 3 bases, with 6 bases between the two germline ends. The V gene's germline CDR1 is LNHDA and CDR2 SQIVND (reference sequence). The CDR3 DNA reads as TGTGCCAGTAGTATAGTCCCTAAAGAGACCCAGTACTTC. It encodes CASSIVPKETQYF.

This chain uses TRBV24-1 with TRBJ2-7; tentative D call: TRBD2 (6 bases). The CDR3 spans 11 residues. V lost 9 bases to trimming and J lost 6 bases, with 11 bases between them. Germline CDR1 reads KGHDR; CDR2 reads SFDVKD. The CDR3 bases are TGTGCCACCGGGCAGGGAGGCGAGCAGTACTTC. It specifies CATGQGGEQYF.

This clone is a singleton in its sample. This chain connects TRBV3-1 (or the pseudogene TRBV3-2) to TRBJ1-2; D is undetermined. The germline gives CDR1 LGHDT, CDR2 YNNKEL (reference sequence). The CDR3 loop spans 15 amino acids. The V and J ends lost 1 base and 2 bases respectively, with 11 bases between them. CDR3 coding DNA: TGTGCCAGCAGCCAAGGTGCAGGCCAAAACTATGGCTACACCTTC. As protein: CASSQGAGQNYGYTF.

This clone is a singleton in its sample. The rearrangement links TRBV5-6 to TRBJ2-3, with 9 bases lining up with TRBD2. Trimming took 1 base from V and 7 from J; bases not matched to a gene: 4. The CDR3 is 14 amino acids. Germline CDR1 is SGHDT and CDR2 is YYEEEE. The CDR3 is CASSLPSGAYTQYF. The CDR3 DNA reads as TGTGCCAGCAGCTTGCCTAGCGGGGCGTATACGCAGTATTTT.

The chain uses TRBV4-3 and TRBJ1-2; D is undetermined. Germline V gene sequence: CDR1 LGHNA, CDR2 YSLEER. V lost 1 base, J lost 0 bases, and 9 bases lay in between. CDR3 length: 15 residues. DNA of the CDR3: TGCGCCAGCAGCCAAGTATGGGGAGCTAACTATGGCTACACCTTC. Its protein product is CASSQVWGANYGYTF.

This chain connects TRBV7-9 to TRBJ1-3, with 10 bases identical to TRBD1. The CDR3 is made up of 16 amino acids. CDR1 SEHNR and CDR2 FQNEAQ come from the germline V gene (reference sequence). J was trimmed by 2 bases and V by 4 bases; bases with no gene match: 5. CDR3 DNA: TGTGCCAGCAGCTCGGGACAGGGGAGGCCTGGAAACACCATATATTTT. The encoded protein is CASSSGQGRPGNTIYF.

This clone occurred a few times. V gene TRBV16 combines with J gene TRBJ2-7; tentatively, D is TRBD2 (5 bases). The CDR3 contains 16 residues. Trimming pared 0 bases from V and 7 bases from J, leaving 19 bases between. Looked up from germline, CDR1 is KGHSY and CDR2 is FQNENV. The CDR3 DNA is TGTGCCAGCAGCCAATCAAGCGGTCGTAATTCGGGGGAGCAGTACTTC. Protein sequence: CASSQSSGRNSGEQYF. The full variable domain, completed using reference TRBV16 and TRBJ2-7, is GEEVAQTPKHLVRGEGQKAKLYCAPIKGHSYVFWYQQVLKNEFKFLISFQNENVFDETGMPKERFSAKCLPNSPCSLEIQATKLEDSAVYFCASSQSSGRNSGEQYFGPGTRLTVT.

The chain is built from TRBV3-1 (or the pseudogene TRBV3-2) and TRBJ2-5; TRBD2 aligns across 13 bases. The J segment lost 7 bases and the V segment lost 3 bases, leaving 8 bases of the junction unmatched. CDR1 and CDR2 from the germline V gene are LGHDT and YNNKEL (reference sequence). The CDR3 is 16 amino acids. The CDR3 loop is CASSHTGTSGAGTQYF. The CDR3 DNA sequence: TGTGCCAGCAGCCATACCGGGACTAGCGGGGCGGGGACCCAGTACTTC.

The J gene is TRBJ2-7, the V gene TRBV6-5; TRBD2 is a possible D gene (6 bases). CDR1 is MNHEY and CDR2 is SVGAGI in the germline V gene. V gave up 2 bases and J gave up 2 bases, with 13 bases separating them. CDR3 length: 15 amino acids. CDR3 coding DNA: TGTGCCAGCAGTTACGCGGCTAGCGTTACCTACGAGCAGTACTTC. This encodes CASSYAASVTYEQYF.

The chain links TRBV7-8 to TRBJ2-7, with D possibly matching TRBD1 (5 bases). Germline V gene data show CDR1 as SGHVS and CDR2 as FQNEAQ. The CDR3 totals 16 residues. V was shortened by 5 bases and J by 2 bases, with 19 bases between the two germline ends. The CDR3 loop reads CASSLPPQGTTYEQYF. CDR3 nucleotide sequence: TGTGCCAGCAGCCTACCTCCCCAGGGTACGACCTACGAGCAGTACTTC.

The chain carries TRBV19 and TRBJ1-2, with TRBD1 matching over 12 bases. V shed 5 bases and J 4 bases; nucleotides not matched to a gene: 8. This CDR3 region has 16 residues. Germline V gene sequence: CDR1 LNHDA, CDR2 SQIVND (reference sequence). Written as DNA, the CDR3 is TGTGCCAGTAGTTCGGCGGGACAGGGGGCCCTCTATGGCTACACCTTC. Its translation: CASSSAGQGALYGYTF.

This clone was picked up a small number of times. The V gene is TRBV12-3 or TRBV12-4, the J gene TRBJ2-1; D is undetermined. CDR3 length equals 11 residues. The V end lost 5 bases, the J end lost 6 bases, and 5 bases lay between the germline ends. The CDR3 coding sequence is TGTGCCAGCAGTGTATTCAATGAGCAGTTCTTC. It translates to CASSVFNEQFF.

The V and J genes are TRBV5-1 and TRBJ2-3; TRBD2 matches 11 bases. Trimming cost V 7 bases and J 0 bases; bases outside gene matches: 1. This CDR3 spans 14 amino acids. The V gene's germline CDR1 is SGHRS and CDR2 YFSETQ. The CDR3 loop is CASRLAGSTDTQYF. DNA of the CDR3: TGCGCCAGCCGACTAGCGGGGAGCACAGATACGCAGTATTTT.

The chain links TRBV10-2 to TRBJ2-6; TRBD1 is a possible D gene (5 bases). The CDR3 is made up of 13 amino acids. Germline CDR1 and CDR2: WSHSY and SAAADI. The V end lost 8 bases, the J end lost 0 bases, and 5 bases lay between the germline ends. The CDR3 region is CASDSSGANVLTF. For the CDR3, the DNA is TGCGCCAGCGACAGCTCTGGGGCCAACGTCCTGACTTTC.

This clone has only one observation. The rearrangement joins TRBV27 to TRBJ1-6, with 11 bases that match TRBD1. Germline CDR1 is MNHEY and CDR2 is SMNVEV (reference sequence). Trimming took 8 bases from V and 7 from J; bases not matched to a gene: 7. The CDR3 loop spans 15 amino acids. In DNA, the CDR3 is TGTGCCAGCTCGGACAGGGGGCGCCTGAATTCACCCCTCCACTTT. It encodes CASSDRGRLNSPLHF.

V usage is TRBV5-1 and J usage is TRBJ1-6, with TRBD1 matching over 11 bases. The V and J ends lost 3 bases and 0 bases, in that order; junction bases with no gene match: 2. This CDR3 contains 17 residues. The germline V gene has CDR1 SGHRS and CDR2 YFSETQ. The CDR3 region is CASSYGTGGSYNSPLHF. In DNA form, the CDR3 reads TGCGCCAGCAGCTACGGGACAGGGGGCTCCTATAATTCACCCCTCCACTTT.